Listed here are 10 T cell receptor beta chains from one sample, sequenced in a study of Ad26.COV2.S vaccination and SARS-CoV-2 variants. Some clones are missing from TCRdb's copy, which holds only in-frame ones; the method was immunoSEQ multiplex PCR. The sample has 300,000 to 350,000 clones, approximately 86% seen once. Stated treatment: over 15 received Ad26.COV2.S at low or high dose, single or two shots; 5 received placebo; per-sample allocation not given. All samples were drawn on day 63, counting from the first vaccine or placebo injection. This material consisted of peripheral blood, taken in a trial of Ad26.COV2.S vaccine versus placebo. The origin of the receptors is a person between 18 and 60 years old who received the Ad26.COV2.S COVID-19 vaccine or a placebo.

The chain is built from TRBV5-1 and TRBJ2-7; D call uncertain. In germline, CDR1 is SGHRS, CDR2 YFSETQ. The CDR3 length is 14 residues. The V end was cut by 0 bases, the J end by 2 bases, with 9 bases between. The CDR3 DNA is TGCGCCAGCAGCTTGGACTATCCCCCCTACGAGCAGTACTTC. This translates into CASSLDYPPYEQYF.

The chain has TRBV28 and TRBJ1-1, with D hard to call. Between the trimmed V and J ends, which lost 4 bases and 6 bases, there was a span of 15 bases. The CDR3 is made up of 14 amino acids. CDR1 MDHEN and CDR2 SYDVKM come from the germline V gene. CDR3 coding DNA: TGTGCCAGCAGTTCAGCGCTGCGCCCTTCTGAAGCTTTCTTT. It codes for CASSSALRPSEAFF.

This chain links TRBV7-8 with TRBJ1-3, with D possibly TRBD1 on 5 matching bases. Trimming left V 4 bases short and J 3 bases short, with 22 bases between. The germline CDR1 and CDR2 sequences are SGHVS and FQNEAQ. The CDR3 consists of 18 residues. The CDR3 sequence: CASSSPQGRYFSGNTIYF. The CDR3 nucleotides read TGTGCCAGCAGCTCCCCCCAGGGCAGATACTTCAGTGGAAACACCATATATTTT.

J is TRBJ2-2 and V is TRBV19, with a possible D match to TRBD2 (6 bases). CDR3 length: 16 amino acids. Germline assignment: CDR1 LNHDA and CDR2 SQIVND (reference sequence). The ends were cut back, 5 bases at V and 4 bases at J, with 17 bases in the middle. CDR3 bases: TGTGCCAGTAGTGCGAGGGCCCTGACTAGCACCGGGGAGCTGTTTTTT. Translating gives CASSARALTSTGELFF.

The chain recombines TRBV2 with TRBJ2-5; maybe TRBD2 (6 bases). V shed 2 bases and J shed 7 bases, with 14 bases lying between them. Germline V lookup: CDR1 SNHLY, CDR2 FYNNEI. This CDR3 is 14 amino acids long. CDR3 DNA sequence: TGTGCCAGCAGTGAACTCCCTAGCGAAGGGACCCAGTACTTC. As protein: CASSELPSEGTQYF. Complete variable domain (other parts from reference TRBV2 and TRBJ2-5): EPEVTQTPSHQVTQMGQEVILRCVPISNHLYFYWYRQILGQKVEFLVSFYNNEISEKSEIFDDQFSVERPDGSNFTLKIRSTKLEDSAMYFCASSELPSEGTQYFGPGTRLLVL.

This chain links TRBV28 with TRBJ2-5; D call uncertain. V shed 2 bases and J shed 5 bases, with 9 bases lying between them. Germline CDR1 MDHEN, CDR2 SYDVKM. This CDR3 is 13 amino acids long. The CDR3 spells CASSLGSLETQYF. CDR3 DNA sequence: TGTGCCAGCAGTTTAGGGTCTCTTGAGACCCAGTACTTC. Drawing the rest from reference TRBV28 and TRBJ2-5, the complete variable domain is DVKVTQSSRYLVKRTGEKVFLECVQDMDHENMFWYRQDPGLGLRLIYFSYDVKMKEKGDIPEGYSVSREKKERFSLILESASTNQTSMYLCASSLGSLETQYFGPGTRLLVL.

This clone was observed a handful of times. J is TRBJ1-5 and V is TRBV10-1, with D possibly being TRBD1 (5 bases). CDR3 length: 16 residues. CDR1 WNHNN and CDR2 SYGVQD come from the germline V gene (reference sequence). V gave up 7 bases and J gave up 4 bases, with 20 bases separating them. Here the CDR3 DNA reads TGCGCCAGCACCGCTCGCGGGAGGGGAGGGAATCAGCCCCAGCATTTT. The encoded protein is CASTARGRGGNQPQHF.

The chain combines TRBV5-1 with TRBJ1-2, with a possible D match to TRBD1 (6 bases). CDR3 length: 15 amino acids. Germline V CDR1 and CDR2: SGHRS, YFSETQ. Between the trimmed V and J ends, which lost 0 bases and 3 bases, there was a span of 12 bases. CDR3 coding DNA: TGCGCCAGCAGCTTGGATCAGGGGAGCGACTATGGCTACACCTTC. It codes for CASSLDQGSDYGYTF.

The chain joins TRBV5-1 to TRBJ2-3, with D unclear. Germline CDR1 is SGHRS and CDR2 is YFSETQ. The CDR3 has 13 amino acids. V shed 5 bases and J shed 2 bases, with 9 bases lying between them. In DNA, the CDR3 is TGCGCCAGCAGGCCCGTAATCACAGATACGCAGTATTTT. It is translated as CASRPVITDTQYF.

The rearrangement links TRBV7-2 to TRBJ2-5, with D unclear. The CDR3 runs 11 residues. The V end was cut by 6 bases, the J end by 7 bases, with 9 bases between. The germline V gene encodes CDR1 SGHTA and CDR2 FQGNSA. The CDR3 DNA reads TGTGCCAGCAGTGCCGCAGGGACCCAGTACTTC. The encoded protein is CASSAAGTQYF.